This TCR beta chain was sequenced during a study of OX40 agonist ivuxolimab in advanced cancers. As concerns this clone: What it binds is unknown.

The repertoire was sequenced with immunoSEQ multiplex PCR; TCRdb's copy has only in-frame clones and lacks some. This sample carries 55,000 to 75,000 clones, around 81% of them seen once, and the ten largest clones take about 1%. Study outcomes and limitations: There were also nonresponders showing low normalized T-cell clonal expansion.

Sequenced material: CD4+ or CD8+ T cells sorted from blood, taken in a trial of the OX40 agonist ivuxolimab. This sequence was found in an adult with an advanced solid tumor such as melanoma, head and neck, liver or kidney cancer.

CDR3: CASSAIPGSAFF. DNA of the CDR3: TGTGCCAGCAGTGCCATCCCAGGTTCGGCTTTCTTT. The chain employs TRBV6-1 and TRBJ1-1; no reliable D call. The germline V gene encodes CDR1 MNHNS and CDR2 SASEGT. Trimming took 4 bases from V and 11 from J, leaving 14 bases between them. The CDR3 has 12 residues.